Listed below are T cell receptor beta chains from one sample, sequenced in a study of brain T cells in children with intractable seizures. TCRdb's copy holds only in-frame clones and misses some; the assay was immunoSEQ multiplex PCR. The sample contains hundreds of thousands of clones, 93% of which appear only once. This specimen was peripheral blood, taken about 5 months after surgery. Receptors were obtained from a boy younger than two with tuberous sclerosis and intractable seizures. The CDR3 runs from the conserved cysteine through the conserved F or W. Fields, in order: D gene, clone size, J gene, V gene, CDR3 DNA, CDR3 protein. D genes are given only for firm matches. Not all rows give a size; the values are once, few, many and, for expanded clones, a class.

.,.,TRBJ2-1,TRBV5-6,TGTGCCAGCAGCCTGCGGGTAACTACCTACAATGAGCAGTTCTTC,CASSLRVTTYNEQFF
TRBD1,.,TRBJ1-1,TRBV11-3,TGTGCCAGCAGCTCGACAGGGGGATGGACTGAAGCTTTCTTT,CASSSTGGWTEAFF
.,.,TRBJ1-4,TRBV7-9,TGTGCCAGCAGCTCGGGCTGGGGAGAAAAACTGTTTTTT,CASSSGWGEKLFF
TRBD1,.,TRBJ1-6,TRBV19,TGTGCCAGTAGGGCAACAGGGGATAATTCACCCCTCCACTTT,CASRATGDNSPLHF
.,.,TRBJ2-5,TRBV7-8,TGTGCCAGCAGATCCCCAGAGACCCAGTACTTC,CASRSPETQYF
TRBD2,.,TRBJ2-1,TRBV24-1,TGTGCCACGTCAGCGGCTAGCGGGAGGGATGAGCAGTTCTTC,CATSAASGRDEQFF
.,.,TRBJ1-5,TRBV6-5,TGTGCCAGCAGTCCCGGGGGTTTACGTCAGCCCCAGCATTTT,CASSPGGLRQPQHF
TRBD1,.,TRBJ1-1,TRBV11-2,TGTGCCAGCAGAGAAACAGGGGACGCGAACACTGAAGCTTTCTTT,CASRETGDANTEAFF
.,.,TRBJ2-2,TRBV7-3,TGTGCCAGCAGCTTACTAGACACCGGGGAGCTGTTTTTT,CASSLLDTGELFF
TRBD2,.,TRBJ2-7,TRBV7-8,TGTGCCAGCAGCTTAATACCGGGAGGCTCCTACGAGCAGTACTTC,CASSLIPGGSYEQYF
.,once,TRBJ1-5,TRBV4-1,TGCGCCAGCAGCCAAGGAACAGGCTCGGATCAGCCCCAGCATTTT,CASSQGTGSDQPQHF
.,few,TRBJ1-6,TRBV7-9,TGTGCCAGCACCCATGGCAGCTCCTATAATTCACCCCTCCACTTT,CASTHGSSYNSPLHF
TRBD1,.,TRBJ2-7,TRBV27,TGTGCCAGCAGGAGGGACAGGGGGCCGGTCGAGCAGTACTTC,CASRRDRGPVEQYF
TRBD2,.,TRBJ2-3,TRBV13,TGTGCCAGCACCACCCCCGGACTAGACATAACAGATACGCAGTATTTT,CASTTPGLDITDTQYF
.,.,TRBJ2-7,TRBV5-1,TGCGCCAGCAGCTTGGTCTACTCCTACGAGCAGTACTTC,CASSLVYSYEQYF
.,.,TRBJ1-5,TRBV15,TGTGCCACCAAACCCCCAGGGTTCGACAATCAGCCCCAGCATTTT,CATKPPGFDNQPQHF
.,.,TRBJ1-1,TRBV6-6,TGTGCCAGCAGTTACGGACAAGGGAATGAAGCTTTCTTT,CASSYGQGNEAFF
.,.,TRBJ1-2,TRBV12-3/TRBV12-4,TGTGCCAGCAGTTTCGAGGACTATGGCTACACCTTC,CASSFEDYGYTF
TRBD1,.,TRBJ1-6,TRBV5-6,TGTGCCAGCAGCTTTGGGACAGGGGGCTTTTCACCCCTCCACTTT,CASSFGTGGFSPLHF
.,few,TRBJ2-6,TRBV7-3,TGTGCCAGCAGCTTAGGGGACGGCCTCTCTGGGGCCAACGTCCTGACTTTC,CASSLGDGLSGANVLTF
.,.,TRBJ1-2,TRBV5-1,TGCGCCAGCAGCCGAGATTCAACCGGCTACACCTTC,CASSRDSTGYTF
.,.,TRBJ2-3,TRBV24-1,TGTGCCACCAGTGATTCGTTAAGCACAGATACGCAGTATTTT,CATSDSLSTDTQYF
TRBD2,.,TRBJ2-1,TRBV7-9,TGTGCCAGCAGTCGACTAGCGGGGCCCTCCTACAATGAGCAGTTCTTC,CASSRLAGPSYNEQFF
.,.,TRBJ2-7,TRBV30,TGTGCCTATGGCGGATTCTCCTACGAGCAGTACTTC,CAYGGFSYEQYF